This TCR beta chain was recovered during a study of shared clonotypes between healthy human individuals. Libraries were prepared by immunoSEQ multiplex PCR; TCRdb keeps only in-frame clonotypes and omits some of them. The sample yields about 2.1 million clones, around 95% seen once. This CDR3 is built from 16 residues. Trimming cost V 4 bases and J 4 bases; bases outside gene matches: 10. Germline V gene lookup returns CDR1 SGDLS and CDR2 YYNGEE. CD45RO-negative, CCR7-positively selected cells formed the naive CD8 fraction, excluding terminally differentiated effector memory CD45RA+ cells. The sample comprised naive CD8+ T cells from PBMCs. This chain connects TRBV9 to TRBJ2-3, with 9 bases fitting TRBD2. This clonotype was obtained from a man between 18 and 35 years old in good health. Some clones in this sample may be carry-over from other donors' samples. CDR3 nucleotides: TGTGCCAGCAGCTTTCCCCCGGGACTAGCAGCAGATACGCAGTATTTT. This gives the protein CASSFPPGLAADTQYF.